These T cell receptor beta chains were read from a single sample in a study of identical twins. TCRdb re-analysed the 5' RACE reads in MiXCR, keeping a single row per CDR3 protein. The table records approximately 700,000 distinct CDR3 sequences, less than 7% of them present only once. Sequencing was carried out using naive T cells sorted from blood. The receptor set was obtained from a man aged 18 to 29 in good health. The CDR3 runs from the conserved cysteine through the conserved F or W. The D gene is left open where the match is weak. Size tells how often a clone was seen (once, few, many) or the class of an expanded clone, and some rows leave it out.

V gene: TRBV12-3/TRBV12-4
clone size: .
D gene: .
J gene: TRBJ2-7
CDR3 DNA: TGTGCCAGCAGACTCGACCGTAAGTGGTCCTACGAGCAGTACTTC
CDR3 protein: CASRLDRKWSYEQYF

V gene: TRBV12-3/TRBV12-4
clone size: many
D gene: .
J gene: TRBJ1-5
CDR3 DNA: TGTGCCAGCAGTTTTTTGGGGGGCAATCAGCCCCAGCATTTT
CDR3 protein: CASSFLGGNQPQHF

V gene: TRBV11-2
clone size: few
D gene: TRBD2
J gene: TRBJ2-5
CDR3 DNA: TGTGCCAGCAGCTTAAGTGCGGGAGTGATGGAGACCCAGTACTTC
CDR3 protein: CASSLSAGVMETQYF

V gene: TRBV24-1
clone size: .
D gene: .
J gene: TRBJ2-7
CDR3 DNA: TGTGCCACCAGTGATCTCAGCTCCTACGAGCAGTACTTC
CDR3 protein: CATSDLSSYEQYF

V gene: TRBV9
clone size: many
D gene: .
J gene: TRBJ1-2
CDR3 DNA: TGTGCCAGCAGCGCCGGGGGTTCGGACTATGGCTACACCTTC
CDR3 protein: CASSAGGSDYGYTF

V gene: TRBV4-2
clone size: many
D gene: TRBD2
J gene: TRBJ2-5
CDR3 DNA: TGTGCCAGCAGCCGACCGGGACTAGCGGGGGAGACCCAGTACTTC
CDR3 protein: CASSRPGLAGETQYF

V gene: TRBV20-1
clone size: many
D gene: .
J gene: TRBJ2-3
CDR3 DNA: TGCAGTGCTAGAGACCAGGATACGCAGTATTTT
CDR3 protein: CSARDQDTQYF

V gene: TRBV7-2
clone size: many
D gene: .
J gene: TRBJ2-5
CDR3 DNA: TGTGCCAGCAGCCCCCAGGGGACCCCTCAAGAGACCCAGTACTTC
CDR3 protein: CASSPQGTPQETQYF

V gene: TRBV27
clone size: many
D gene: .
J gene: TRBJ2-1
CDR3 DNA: TGTGCCAGCAGTCCGATTGGTAGGGTTGTGGATGAGCAGTTCTTC
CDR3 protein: CASSPIGRVVDEQFF

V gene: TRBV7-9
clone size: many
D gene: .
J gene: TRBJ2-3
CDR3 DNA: TGTGCCAGCAGCTGGAGGGACGGAACAGATACGCAGTATTTT
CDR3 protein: CASSWRDGTDTQYF

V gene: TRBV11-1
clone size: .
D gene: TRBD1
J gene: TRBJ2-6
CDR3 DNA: TGTGCCAGCAGCCCGGGGACAGGGTTCGTCTCTGGGGCCAACGTCCTGACTTTC
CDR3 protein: CASSPGTGFVSGANVLTF

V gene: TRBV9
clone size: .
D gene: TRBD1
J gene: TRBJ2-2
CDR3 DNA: TGTGCCAGCAGTCGAAGGGACAGGGGAGGCCGGACCGGGGAGCTGTTTTTT
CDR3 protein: CASSRRDRGGRTGELFF

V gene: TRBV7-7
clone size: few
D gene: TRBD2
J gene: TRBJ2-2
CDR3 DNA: TGTGCCAGCAGCATAAGACTAGCGGGAAACACCGGGGAGCTGTTTTTT
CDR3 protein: CASSIRLAGNTGELFF

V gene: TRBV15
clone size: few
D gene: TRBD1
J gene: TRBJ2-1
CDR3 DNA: TGTGCCACTTTAGACAGGGGTAGAGGCAATGAGCAGTTCTTC
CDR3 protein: CATLDRGRGNEQFF